A single sample is the source of the 26 T cell receptor beta chains below, sequenced in a study of T cell responses to AZD1222 COVID-19 vaccine. The data were produced by immunoSEQ multiplex PCR, yet TCRdb's version contains in-frame clones alone and is incomplete. The sample consists of some 120,000 clones, 88% of them appearing once. The material was peripheral blood, obtained on day 0 of MenACWY control vaccination. These receptors were obtained from an adult in good health.

The V and J genes are TRBV28 and TRBJ2-6; a possible D gene is TRBD2 (5 bases). This CDR3 has 16 residues. Germline-derived CDR1 and CDR2 are MDHEN and SYDVKM. V lost 8 bases and J lost 0, with 14 bases in between. In nucleotides, the CDR3 is TGTGCCAGCGGCCTAGCCCAATTCTCTGGGGCCAACGTCCTGACTTTC. This codes for CASGLAQFSGANVLTF.

J is TRBJ1-6 and V is TRBV7-9, with D maybe TRBD1 (5 bases). Between the trimmed V and J ends, which lost 1 base and 5 bases, there was a span of 6 bases. CDR3 size: 14 residues. Germline V CDR1 and CDR2: SEHNR, FQNEAQ (reference sequence). In DNA, the CDR3 is TGTGCCAGCAGCTTAGAGGGACATAATTCACCCCTCCACTTT. Its translation is CASSLEGHNSPLHF.

The J gene is TRBJ2-7, the V gene TRBV2; TRBD1 agrees at 8 bases. The CDR3 extends over 13 amino acids. Germline trimming cut 6 bases from V and 2 bases from J; bases unmatched to any gene: 3. The germline gives CDR1 SNHLY, CDR2 FYNNEI. As DNA, the CDR3 is TGTGCCAGCAGCGGACAGGGACCCTACGAGCAGTACTTC. This translates into CASSGQGPYEQYF.

The V gene is TRBV5-1, the J gene TRBJ1-4, with D perhaps TRBD1 (5 bases). CDR1 and CDR2 (germline): SGHRS, YFSETQ. CDR3 length equals 13 residues. Between the trimmed V and J ends, which lost 3 bases and 5 bases, there was a span of 8 bases. CDR3 nucleotides: TGCGCCAGCAGCTATGACAGAAATGAAAAACTGTTTTTT. Its translation is CASSYDRNEKLFF.

This chain uses TRBV10-3 with TRBJ2-1; TRBD2 matches 7 bases. Germline V CDR1 and CDR2: ENHRY, SYGVKD. V was clipped by 8 bases and J by 7 bases; unmatched bases: 14. The CDR3 runs to 15 residues. CDR3 nucleotide sequence: TGTGCCATCCGGGAAAGCGGGGCTTTGGGGAATGAGCAGTTCTTC. Residues: CAIRESGALGNEQFF.

V is TRBV7-9 and J is TRBJ1-2, with 11 positions matching TRBD1. CDR3 length: 16 amino acids. In germline, CDR1 is SEHNR, CDR2 FQNEAQ (reference sequence). Losses at the gene ends were 0 bases for V and 7 bases for J; bases not matched to a gene: 7. The CDR3 nucleotides read TGTGCCAGCAGCTTAGCTACGGACAGGGGGCGATCTGGCTACACCTTC. This translates into CASSLATDRGRSGYTF.

In this sample, this clone turned up once. The chain recombines TRBV3-1 (or the pseudogene TRBV3-2) with TRBJ1-3; D perhaps matches TRBD1 (6 bases). Trimming left V 1 base short and J 3 bases short, with 10 bases between. This CDR3 is 15 amino acids long. CDR1 and CDR2 from the germline V gene are LGHDT and YNNKEL (reference sequence). In DNA form, the CDR3 reads TGTGCCAGCAGCCAAGCGCAGGGGAGTGGAAACACCATATATTTT. Residues: CASSQAQGSGNTIYF.

The chain recombines TRBV7-2 with TRBJ2-5; D is perhaps TRBD2 (6 bases). V was pared by 6 bases and J by 4 bases, with 24 bases between. This CDR3 is 17 amino acids long. CDR1 SGHTA and CDR2 FQGNSA come from the germline V gene. The CDR3 DNA reads as TGTGCCAGCAGTGTAGAGGGACTGCTCATTTTCGGAGAGACCCAGTACTTC. Translated, it gives CASSVEGLLIFGETQYF.

This rearrangement joins TRBV10-2 to TRBJ2-3; 9 bases are shared with TRBD1. This CDR3 has 17 amino acids. Germline V gives CDR1 WSHSY, CDR2 SAAADI. The V gene end was trimmed by 6 bases and the J gene end by 0 bases; junction bases not matched to a gene: 10. Here the CDR3 reads CASRGQGPDFSTDTQYF. Here the CDR3 DNA reads TGCGCCAGCAGGGGACAGGGTCCTGACTTTAGCACAGATACGCAGTATTTT.

The chain uses TRBV10-3 and TRBJ2-7; TRBD1 matches at 10 bases. The CDR3 extends over 16 amino acids. V gave up 5 bases and J gave up 6 bases; unmatched junction bases: 13. Germline assignment: CDR1 ENHRY and CDR2 SYGVKD. CDR3 nucleotide sequence: TGTGCCATCAGTAACGCGGGACAGGGGCTTGGGGGCGAGCAGTACTTC. Translated, it gives CAISNAGQGLGGEQYF.

The V gene is TRBV19, the J gene TRBJ2-1; D ambiguous. V was clipped by 10 bases and J by 0 bases, with 31 bases between them. The CDR3 contains 20 residues. CDR1 is LNHDA and CDR2 is SQIVND in the germline V gene (reference sequence). The CDR3 sequence: CATEPRILPPFLTSYNEQFF. The CDR3 coding sequence is TGTGCCACCGAGCCAAGGATTCTTCCCCCATTTCTAACCTCCTACAATGAGCAGTTCTTC.

This rearrangement joins TRBV24-1 to TRBJ1-1; tentatively, D is TRBD1 (5 bases). V was cut by 1 base and J by 8 bases, with 10 bases left in between. The CDR3 sequence is 13 residues long. Germline values: CDR1 KGHDR, CDR2 SFDVKD. The CDR3 is CATSDFGGSEAFF. CDR3 bases: TGTGCCACCAGTGATTTTGGGGGATCGGAAGCTTTCTTT.

A single count supports this clone. The CDR3 DNA reads TGTGCCAGCAGTACTTTTAACTATGGCTACACCTTC. Translated: CASSTFNYGYTF. The J gene is TRBJ1-2, the V gene TRBV5-6, with unresolved D. CDR3 length: 12 residues. The germline V gene encodes CDR1 SGHDT and CDR2 YYEEEE. Trimming took off 5 bases at V and 1 base at J, with 6 bases between the two ends.

This chain joins TRBV7-2 and TRBJ1-4; D call uncertain. V lost 5 bases to trimming and J lost 6 bases, with 13 bases between them. Per germline, CDR1 SGHTA and CDR2 FQGNSA. This CDR3 is built from 14 residues. The CDR3 region has the DNA TGTGCCAGCAGCCCAAGAGAGCGGGATGAAAAACTGTTTTTT. The encoded protein is CASSPRERDEKLFF.

The J gene is TRBJ2-7, the V gene TRBV11-2; 9 bases align to TRBD1. This CDR3 comprises 13 residues. J lost 3 bases, V lost 5 bases, and 2 bases had no gene match. From germline, CDR1 is SGHAT and CDR2 FQNNGV. CDR3 coding DNA: TGTGCCAGCAGCGCGGACAGGGGCTACGAGCAGTACTTC. Translation: CASSADRGYEQYF.

The chain links TRBV19 to TRBJ1-1; D is unclear. The germline V gene has CDR1 LNHDA and CDR2 SQIVND (reference sequence). This CDR3 has 14 amino acids. V was clipped by 3 bases and J by 4 bases, with 12 bases between them. CDR3 region: CASSISPGGTEAFF. As DNA, the CDR3 is TGTGCCAGTAGTATTAGCCCGGGCGGCACTGAAGCTTTCTTT.

This chain joins TRBV7-3 and TRBJ2-1; perhaps TRBD2 as D (6 bases). Deletions cut 5 bases from V and 7 bases from J, with 15 bases between. Per germline, CDR1 SGHTA and CDR2 FQGTGA. The CDR3 extends over 14 amino acids. The DNA for the CDR3 is TGTGCCAGCAGCCCGGAGGGCCGGTTGAATGAGCAGTTCTTC. Translated, it gives CASSPEGRLNEQFF. Full variable domain (missing parts from reference TRBV7-3 and TRBJ2-1): GAGVSQTPSNKVTEKGKYVELRCDPISGHTALYWYRQSLGQGPEFLIYFQGTGAADDSGLPNDRFFAVRPEGSVSTLKIQRTERGDSAVYLCASSPEGRLNEQFFGPGTRLTVL.

The chain has TRBV28 and TRBJ1-6; D possibly corresponds to TRBD1 (5 bases). This CDR3 is built from 14 residues. The ends were cut back, 7 bases at V and 9 bases at J, with 16 bases in the middle. Germline V gene sequence: CDR1 MDHEN, CDR2 SYDVKM. In DNA, the CDR3 is TGTGCCAGCACCCCCCCAGGGTATCGTTCACCCCTCCACTTT. It is translated as CASTPPGYRSPLHF.

This chain links TRBV15 with TRBJ2-7; the D gene is possibly TRBD2 (5 bases). CDR3 length: 15 amino acids. V was pared by 1 base and J by 6 bases, with 16 bases between. Germline V gene data show CDR1 as LNHNV and CDR2 as YYDKDF (reference sequence). This CDR3 is CATSRGPGSAVEQYF. DNA of the CDR3: TGTGCCACCAGCAGAGGGCCGGGGAGCGCGGTCGAGCAGTACTTC. Full variable domain (outside the CDR3, taken from reference TRBV15 and TRBJ2-7): DAMVIQNPRYQVTQFGKPVTLSCSQTLNHNVMYWYQQKSSQAPKLLFHYYDKDFNNEADTPDNFQSRRPNTSFCFLDIRSPGLGDTAMYLCATSRGPGSAVEQYFGPGTRLTVT.

This clone was detected once. This rearrangement joins TRBV5-1 to TRBJ1-2; 9 nucleotides align to TRBD1. The CDR3 covers 13 residues. The V segment lost 4 bases and the J segment 7 bases; nucleotides outside the gene matches: 5. Germline V gene data show CDR1 as SGHRS and CDR2 as YFSETQ. In DNA form, the CDR3 reads TGCGCCAGCAGCGCACAGGGGGCTCTTGGCTACACCTTC. Translation: CASSAQGALGYTF.

Points on this clone: Within the sample, other DNA sequences also encode this same CDR3. The chain employs TRBV28 and TRBJ1-3; D call uncertain. Germline V gene data show CDR1 as MDHEN and CDR2 as SYDVKM. CDR3 size: 15 residues. With 2 bases removed from V and 2 bases from J, the gap between germline ends came to 10 bases. CDR3 nucleotide sequence: TGTGCCAGCAGTTTAGATCGGGGAACTGGAAACACCATATATTTT. Translation: CASSLDRGTGNTIYF.

This chain links TRBV18 with TRBJ2-2, with D uncertain. The CDR3 loop spans 15 amino acids. Germline V lookup: CDR1 KGHSH, CDR2 LQKENI. Trimming took off 2 bases at V and 1 base at J, with 8 bases between the two ends. The CDR3 DNA reads TGTGCCAGCTCACCAGGTGCCGGGAACACCGGGGAGCTGTTTTTT. As protein: CASSPGAGNTGELFF. Together with reference TRBV18 and TRBJ2-2, the CDR3 gives the full variable domain: NAGVMQNPRHLVRRRGQEARLRCSPMKGHSHVYWYRQLPEEGLKFMVYLQKENIIDESGMPKERFSAEFPKEGPSILRIQQVVRGDSAAYFCASSPGAGNTGELFFGEGSRLTVL.

J is TRBJ1-2 and V is TRBV7-9; D gene uncertain. The CDR3 has 14 residues. CDR1 SEHNR and CDR2 FQNEAQ come from the germline V gene (reference sequence). Trimming left V 5 bases short and J 4 bases short, with 14 bases between. The CDR3 here is CASSPSDPLYGYTF. CDR3 coding DNA: TGTGCCAGCAGCCCAAGTGACCCCCTCTATGGCTACACCTTC.

The gene calls are TRBV4-1 and TRBJ2-5; 8 positions agree with TRBD1. Per the germline V gene, CDR1 is MGHRA and CDR2 is YSYEKL. V was clipped by 3 bases and J by 4 bases; unmatched bases: 13. This CDR3 spans 17 amino acids. CDR3 in amino acids: CASSHPPGAGGIETQYF. As DNA, the CDR3 is TGCGCCAGCAGCCACCCCCCGGGCGCAGGGGGCATAGAGACCCAGTACTTC.

This chain joins TRBV19 and TRBJ2-7, with 8 positions matching TRBD1. J lost 6 bases, V lost 5 bases, and 9 bases had no gene match. Germline loops: CDR1 LNHDA, CDR2 SQIVND (reference sequence). This CDR3 is built from 14 residues. CDR3 DNA sequence: TGTGCCAGTAGTGCCGACAGGGGAGAGGGCGAGCAGTACTTC. Protein: CASSADRGEGEQYF. The entire variable domain, with the rest obtained from reference TRBV19 and TRBJ2-7, is as follows: DGGITQSPKYLFRKEGQNVTLSCEQNLNHDAMYWYRQDPGQGLRLIYYSQIVNDFQKGDIAEGYSVSREKKESFPLTVTSAQKNPTAFYLCASSADRGEGEQYFGPGTRLTVT.

The V gene is TRBV5-1, the J gene TRBJ2-7, with 8 bases fitting TRBD1. The CDR3 is made up of 15 amino acids. Unmatched junction bases numbered 5, after V lost 3 bases and J lost 0 bases. Germline CDR1 and CDR2: SGHRS and YFSETQ. The CDR3 region is CASSWSDRASYEQYF. In DNA form, the CDR3 reads TGCGCCAGCAGCTGGTCGGACAGGGCCTCCTACGAGCAGTACTTC.